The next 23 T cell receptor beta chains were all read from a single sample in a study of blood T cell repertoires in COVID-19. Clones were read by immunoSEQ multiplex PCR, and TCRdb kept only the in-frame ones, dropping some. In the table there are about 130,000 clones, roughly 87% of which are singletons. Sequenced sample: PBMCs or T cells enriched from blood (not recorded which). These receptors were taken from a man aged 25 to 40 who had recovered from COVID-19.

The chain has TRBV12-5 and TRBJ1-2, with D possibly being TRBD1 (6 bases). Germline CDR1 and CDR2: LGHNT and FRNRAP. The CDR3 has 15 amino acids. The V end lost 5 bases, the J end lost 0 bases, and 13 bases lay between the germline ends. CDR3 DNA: TGTGCTAGTGGTGCCCAGGGGTTAGCTAACTATGGCTACACCTTC. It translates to CASGAQGLANYGYTF.

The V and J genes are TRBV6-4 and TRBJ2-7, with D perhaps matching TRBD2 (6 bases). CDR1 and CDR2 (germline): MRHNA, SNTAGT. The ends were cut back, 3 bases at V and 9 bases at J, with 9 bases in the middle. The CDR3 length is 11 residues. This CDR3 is CASSETSWQYV. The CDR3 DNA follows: TGTGCCAGCAGTGAAACTAGCTGGCAGTACGTC.

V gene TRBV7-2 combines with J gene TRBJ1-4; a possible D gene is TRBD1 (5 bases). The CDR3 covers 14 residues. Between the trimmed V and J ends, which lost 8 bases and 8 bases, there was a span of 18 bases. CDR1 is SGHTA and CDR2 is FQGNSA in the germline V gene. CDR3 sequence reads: CASRGTRDSEKLFF. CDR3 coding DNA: TGTGCCAGCCGGGGAACCCGGGACTCGGAAAAACTGTTTTTT.

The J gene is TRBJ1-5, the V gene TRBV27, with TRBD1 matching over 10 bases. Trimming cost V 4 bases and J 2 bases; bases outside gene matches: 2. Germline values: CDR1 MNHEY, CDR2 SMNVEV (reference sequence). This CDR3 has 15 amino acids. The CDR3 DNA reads TGTGCCAGCAGTTCCGGGACAGGGGGCAATCAGCCCCAGCATTTT. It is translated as CASSSGTGGNQPQHF.

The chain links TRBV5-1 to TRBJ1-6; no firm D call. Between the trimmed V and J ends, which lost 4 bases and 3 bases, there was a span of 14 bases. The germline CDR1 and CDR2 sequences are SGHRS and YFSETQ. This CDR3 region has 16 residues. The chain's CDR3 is CASSRPLEVYNSPLHF. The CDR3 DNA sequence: TGCGCCAGCAGCCGACCCCTGGAGGTCTATAATTCACCCCTCCACTTT.

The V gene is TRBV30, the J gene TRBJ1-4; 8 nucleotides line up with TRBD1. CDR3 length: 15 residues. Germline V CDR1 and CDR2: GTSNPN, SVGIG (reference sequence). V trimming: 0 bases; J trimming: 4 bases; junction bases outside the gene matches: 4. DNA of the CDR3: TGTGCCTGGAGTGTACAGGGGGTACTTAATGAAAAACTGTTTTTT. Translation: CAWSVQGVLNEKLFF.

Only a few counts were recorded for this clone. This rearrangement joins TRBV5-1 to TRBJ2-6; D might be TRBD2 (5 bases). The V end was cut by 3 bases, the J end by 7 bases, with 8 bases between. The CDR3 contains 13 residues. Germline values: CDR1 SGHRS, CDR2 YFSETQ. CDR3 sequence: CASSSEGANVLTF. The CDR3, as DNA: TGCGCCAGCAGCTCCGAGGGAGCCAACGTCCTGACTTTC. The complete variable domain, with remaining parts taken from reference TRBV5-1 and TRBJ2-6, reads KAGVTQTPRYLIKTRGQQVTLSCSPISGHRSVSWYQQTPGQGLQFLFEYFSETQRNKGNFPGRFSGRQFSNSRSEMNVSTLELGDSALYLCASSSEGANVLTFGAGSRLTVL.

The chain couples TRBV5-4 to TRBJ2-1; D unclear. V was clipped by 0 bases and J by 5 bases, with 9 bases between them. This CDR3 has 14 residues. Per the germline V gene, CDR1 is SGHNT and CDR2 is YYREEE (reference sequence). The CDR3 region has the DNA TGTGCCAGCAGCTTGGGGTGGCAGAACAATGAGCAGTTCTTC. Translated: CASSLGWQNNEQFF.

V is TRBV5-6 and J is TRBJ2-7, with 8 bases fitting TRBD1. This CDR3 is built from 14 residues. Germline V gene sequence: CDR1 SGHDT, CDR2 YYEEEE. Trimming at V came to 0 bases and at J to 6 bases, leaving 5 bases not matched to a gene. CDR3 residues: CASSLGGDRGEQYF. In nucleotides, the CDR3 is TGTGCCAGCAGCTTGGGGGGAGACAGGGGCGAGCAGTACTTC.

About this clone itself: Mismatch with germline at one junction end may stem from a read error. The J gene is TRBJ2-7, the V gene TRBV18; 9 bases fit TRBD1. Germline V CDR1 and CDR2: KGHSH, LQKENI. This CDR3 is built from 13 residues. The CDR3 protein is CASAPGQGYEQYF. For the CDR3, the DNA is TGTGCCAGCGCACCGGGACAGGGCTACGAGCAGTACTTC.

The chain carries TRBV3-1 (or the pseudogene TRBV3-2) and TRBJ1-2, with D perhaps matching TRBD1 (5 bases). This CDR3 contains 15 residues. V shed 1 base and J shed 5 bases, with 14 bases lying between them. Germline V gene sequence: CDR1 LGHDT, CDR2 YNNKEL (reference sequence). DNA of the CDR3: TGTGCCAGCAGCCAAGGAAATCAGGGAGGTTATGGCTACACCTTC. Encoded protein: CASSQGNQGGYGYTF.

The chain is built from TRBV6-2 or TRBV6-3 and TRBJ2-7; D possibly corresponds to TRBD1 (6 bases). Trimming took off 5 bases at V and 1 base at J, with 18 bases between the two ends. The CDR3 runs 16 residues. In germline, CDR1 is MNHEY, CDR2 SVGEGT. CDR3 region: CASSRTRTVVSYEQYV. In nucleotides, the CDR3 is TGTGCCAGCAGTCGCACGAGGACAGTAGTTTCCTACGAGCAGTACGTC.

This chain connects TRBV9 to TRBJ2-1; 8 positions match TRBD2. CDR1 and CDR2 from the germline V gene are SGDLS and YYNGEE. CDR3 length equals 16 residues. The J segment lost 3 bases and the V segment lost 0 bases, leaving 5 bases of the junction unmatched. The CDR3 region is CASSVEAGVNYNEQFF. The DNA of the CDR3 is TGTGCCAGCAGCGTAGAAGCGGGAGTGAACTACAATGAGCAGTTCTTC.

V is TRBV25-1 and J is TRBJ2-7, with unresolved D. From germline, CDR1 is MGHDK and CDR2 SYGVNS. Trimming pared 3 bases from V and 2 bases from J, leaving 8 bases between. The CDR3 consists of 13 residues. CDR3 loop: CASSDAWPYEQYF. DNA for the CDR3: TGTGCCAGCAGTGATGCCTGGCCCTACGAGCAGTACTTC.

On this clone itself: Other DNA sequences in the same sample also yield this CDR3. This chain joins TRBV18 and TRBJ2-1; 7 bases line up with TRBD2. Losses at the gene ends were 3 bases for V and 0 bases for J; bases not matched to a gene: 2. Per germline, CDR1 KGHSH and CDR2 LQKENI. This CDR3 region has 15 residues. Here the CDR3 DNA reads TGTGCCAGCTCACCTTCTAGCGGCTCCTACAATGAGCAGTTCTTC. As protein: CASSPSSGSYNEQFF.

CDR3 DNA sequence: TGTGCCAGCAGTCGAACGGGGGGCCCAGATACGCAGTATTTT. Translating it yields CASSRTGGPDTQYF. The J gene is TRBJ2-3, the V gene TRBV6-5, with D maybe TRBD2 (7 bases). V was trimmed by 5 bases and J by 4 bases, leaving 13 bases between them. CDR1 MNHEY and CDR2 SVGAGI come from the germline V gene. The CDR3 extends over 14 amino acids.

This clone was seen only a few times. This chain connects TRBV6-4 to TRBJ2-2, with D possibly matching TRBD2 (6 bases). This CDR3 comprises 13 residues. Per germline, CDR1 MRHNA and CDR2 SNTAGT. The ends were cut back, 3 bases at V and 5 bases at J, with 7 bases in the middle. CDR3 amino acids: CASSEEGTGELFF. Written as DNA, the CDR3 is TGTGCCAGCAGTGAGGAGGGGACCGGGGAGCTGTTTTTT.

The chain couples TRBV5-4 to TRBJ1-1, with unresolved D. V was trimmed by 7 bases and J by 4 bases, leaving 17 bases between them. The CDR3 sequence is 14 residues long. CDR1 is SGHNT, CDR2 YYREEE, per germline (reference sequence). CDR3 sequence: CASSLPGEGTEAFF. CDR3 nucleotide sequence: TGTGCCAGCTCCCTACCGGGAGAGGGCACTGAAGCTTTCTTT.

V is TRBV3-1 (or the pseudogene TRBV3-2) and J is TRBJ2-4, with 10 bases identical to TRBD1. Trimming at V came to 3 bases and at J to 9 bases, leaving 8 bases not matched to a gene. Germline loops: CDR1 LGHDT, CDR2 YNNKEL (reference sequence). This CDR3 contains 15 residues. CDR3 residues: CASSQPGTGVFIQYF. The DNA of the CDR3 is TGTGCCAGCAGCCAGCCCGGGACAGGGGTATTCATTCAGTACTTC.

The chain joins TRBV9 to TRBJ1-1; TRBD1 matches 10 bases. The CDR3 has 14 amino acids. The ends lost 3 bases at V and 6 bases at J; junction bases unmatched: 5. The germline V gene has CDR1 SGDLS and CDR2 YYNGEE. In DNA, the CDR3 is TGTGCCAGCAGCGAGTGGACAGGGGGGGCTGAAGCTTTCTTT. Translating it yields CASSEWTGGAEAFF.

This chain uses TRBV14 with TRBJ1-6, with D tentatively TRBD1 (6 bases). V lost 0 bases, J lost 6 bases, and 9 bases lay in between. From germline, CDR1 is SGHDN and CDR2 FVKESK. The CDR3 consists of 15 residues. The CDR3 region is CASSQEGHPNSPLHF. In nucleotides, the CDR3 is TGTGCCAGCAGCCAAGAGGGACATCCTAATTCACCCCTCCACTTT.

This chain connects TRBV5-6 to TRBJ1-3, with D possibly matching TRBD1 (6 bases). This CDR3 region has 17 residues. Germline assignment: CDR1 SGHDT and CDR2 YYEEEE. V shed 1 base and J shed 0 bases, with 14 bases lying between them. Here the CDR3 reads CASSLYGGPHSGNTIYF. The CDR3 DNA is TGTGCCAGCAGCTTGTACGGGGGGCCCCACTCTGGAAACACCATATATTTT.

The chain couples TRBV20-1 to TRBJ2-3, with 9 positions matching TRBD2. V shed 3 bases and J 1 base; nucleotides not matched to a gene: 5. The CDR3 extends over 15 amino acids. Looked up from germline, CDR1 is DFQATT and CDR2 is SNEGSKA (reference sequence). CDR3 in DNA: TGCAGTGCTAGTCCCGCTAGCGGGGGCACAGATACGCAGTATTTT. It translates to CSASPASGGTDTQYF.